This TCR beta chain came from a study of shared clonotypes between healthy human individuals. A word on this clone: Its antigen is not identified.

V was shortened by 5 bases and J by 0 bases, with 20 bases between the two germline ends. Germline-derived CDR1 and CDR2 are SEHNR and FQNEAQ (reference sequence). The CDR3 has 18 residues. The repertoire was sequenced with immunoSEQ multiplex PCR; TCRdb's copy has only in-frame clones and lacks some. The sample carries a few million clones, approximately 93% recorded once. Study results and limitations: Generally, estimated richness proved larger in naive subsets than it did in memory subsets.

This rearrangement joins TRBV7-9 to TRBJ2-1, with D hard to call. The source of this sequence is a man between 18 and 29 years old in good health. Some clones in this sample may be carry-over from other donors' samples. Source material: naive CD4+ T cells from PBMCs. The subset was: CD45RA+ positively selected. This CDR3 reads CASSNPGLGTRSYNEQFF. The CDR3 nucleotides read TGTGCCAGCAGCAACCCGGGCCTCGGAACCCGCTCCTACAATGAGCAGTTCTTC.